This T cell receptor beta chain derives from a study of T cells in Graves' hyperthyroidism and ophthalmopathy. Investigators excluded patients with uncontrolled infection, other autoimmune disease, pregnancy or lactation. A few counts support this clonotype. Amplified regions were TCR beta CDR3 sequences from RNA transcripts. RT-PCR in the first round (using the HTBI primer set) targeted the TCR CDR3. TCRdb recomputed calls from the multiplex PCR reads with MiXCR, one row per CDR3 protein. The table shows 300,000 to 350,000 distinct CDR3 sequences, with around 18% occurring only once. The CDR3 has 13 amino acids. V lost 1 base and J lost 6, with 10 bases in between. Germline loops: CDR1 SGHTA, CDR2 FQGTGA.

The clonotype originates from a woman aged 40-49 years with Graves' ophthalmopathy. This chain uses TRBV7-3 with TRBJ2-7; D remains ambiguous. Sequenced: blood. The CDR3 loop is CASSLSPDCEQYF. For the CDR3, the DNA is TGTGCCAGCAGCTTAAGCCCTGATTGCGAGCAGTACTTC.